This T cell receptor (beta chain) was recovered during a study of regulatory T cells in long-lasting Graves disease. The study, taken as a whole, reports: Among the persistent patients, 2,741 public clonotypes were shared, more than the 966 shared among new patients. Under persistent disease, TRBV28, TRBJ1-2 and TRBJ2-5 were used preferentially.

As to time point: newly diagnosed GD, antithyroid drugs for less than 3 months. The TCR library was made from RNA that had been extracted from PBMCs in TRIzol. CDR3 regions were amplified by Arm-PCR using iRepertoire HTBI primers to build TCR beta libraries. MiXCR was run by TCRdb on the multiplex PCR reads, yielding one entry per CDR3 protein. Here the sample spans hundreds of thousands of distinct CDR3 sequences, roughly a sixth being singletons. This clonotype has ten or more counts. Its antigen is undetermined. Germline CDR1 and CDR2: SGHTA and FQGTGA. This CDR3 contains 15 residues. The J segment lost 10 bases and the V segment lost 5 bases, leaving 7 bases of the junction unmatched. These data also featured in a second study, about T cells in Graves' hyperthyroidism and ophthalmopathy. This second study notes: First-round RT-PCR targeting the TCR CDR3 was performed with the HTBI primer set.

This TCR came from a man aged 18-30 years with Graves disease. The sequenced sample was peripheral blood mononuclear cells (PBMCs), obtained at new diagnosis, from a patient treated with antithyroid drugs. This rearrangement joins TRBV7-3 to TRBJ2-1; TRBD2 matches at 14 bases. The CDR3 region is CASSLGLAGVVEQFF. The CDR3 DNA follows: TGTGCCAGCAGCCTGGGACTAGCGGGAGTGGTCGAGCAGTTCTTC.